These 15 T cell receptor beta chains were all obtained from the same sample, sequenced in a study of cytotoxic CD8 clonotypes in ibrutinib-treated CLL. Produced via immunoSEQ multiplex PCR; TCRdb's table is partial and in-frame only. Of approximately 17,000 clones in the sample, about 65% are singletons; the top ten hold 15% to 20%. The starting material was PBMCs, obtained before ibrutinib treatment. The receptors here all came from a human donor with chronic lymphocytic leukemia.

CDR3 in amino acids: CASTLGAGGAYNEQFF. As DNA, the CDR3 is TGTGCCAGCACCTTGGGCGCAGGGGGCGCCTACAATGAGCAGTTCTTC. V usage is TRBV7-9 and J usage is TRBJ2-1, with 8 bases lining up with TRBD1. J lost 2 bases, V lost 7 bases, and 10 bases had no gene match. CDR3 length equals 16 residues. The germline V gene has CDR1 SEHNR and CDR2 FQNEAQ (reference sequence).

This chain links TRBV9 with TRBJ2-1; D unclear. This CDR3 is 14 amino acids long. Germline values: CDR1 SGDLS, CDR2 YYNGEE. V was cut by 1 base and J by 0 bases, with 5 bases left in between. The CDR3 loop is CASSVSSSYNEQFF. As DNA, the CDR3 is TGTGCCAGCAGCGTAAGCAGCTCCTACAATGAGCAGTTCTTC.

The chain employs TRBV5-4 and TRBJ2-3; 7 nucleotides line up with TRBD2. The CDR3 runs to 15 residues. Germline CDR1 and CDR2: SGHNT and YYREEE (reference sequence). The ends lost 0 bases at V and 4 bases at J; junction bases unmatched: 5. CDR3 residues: CASSLGGGGSDTQYF. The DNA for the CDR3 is TGTGCCAGCAGCTTGGGGGGCGGGGGATCAGATACGCAGTATTTT. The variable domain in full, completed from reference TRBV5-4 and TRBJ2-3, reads ETGVTQSPTHLIKTRGQQVTLRCSSQSGHNTVSWYQQALGQGPQFIFQYYREEENGRGNFPPRFSGLQFPNYSSELNVNALELDDSALYLCASSLGGGGSDTQYFGPGTRLTVL.

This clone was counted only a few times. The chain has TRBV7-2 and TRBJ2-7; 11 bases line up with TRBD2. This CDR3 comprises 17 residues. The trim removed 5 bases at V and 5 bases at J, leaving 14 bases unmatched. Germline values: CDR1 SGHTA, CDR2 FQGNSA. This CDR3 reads CASSIGLAGPTGDEQYF. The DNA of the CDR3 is TGTGCCAGCAGCATCGGACTAGCGGGTCCAACCGGGGACGAGCAGTACTTC. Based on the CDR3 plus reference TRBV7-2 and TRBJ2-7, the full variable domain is GAGVSQSPSNKVTEKGKDVELRCDPISGHTALYWYRQSLGQGLEFLIYFQGNSAPDKSGLPSDRFSAERTGGSVSTLTIQRTQQEDSAVYLCASSIGLAGPTGDEQYFGPGTRLTVT.

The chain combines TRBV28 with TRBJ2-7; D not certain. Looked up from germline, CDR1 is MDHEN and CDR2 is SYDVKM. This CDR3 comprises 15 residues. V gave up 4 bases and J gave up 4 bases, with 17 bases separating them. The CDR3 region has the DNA TGTGCCAGCAGTTCCAGACAAGGAATAGAATACGAGCAGTACTTC. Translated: CASSSRQGIEYEQYF. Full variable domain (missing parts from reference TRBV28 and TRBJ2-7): DVKVTQSSRYLVKRTGEKVFLECVQDMDHENMFWYRQDPGLGLRLIYFSYDVKMKEKGDIPEGYSVSREKKERFSLILESASTNQTSMYLCASSSRQGIEYEQYFGPGTRLTVT.

This CDR3 reads CASSSFPGAAIGTQYF. The CDR3 bases are TGTGCCAGCAGCTCCTTTCCAGGGGCCGCGATTGGGACCCAGTACTTC. The chain has TRBV7-3 and TRBJ2-5; TRBD1 is a possible D gene (6 bases). The germline CDR1 and CDR2 sequences are SGHTA and FQGTGA. Trimming removed 4 bases from V and 7 bases from J, with 22 bases in between. The CDR3 has 16 residues.

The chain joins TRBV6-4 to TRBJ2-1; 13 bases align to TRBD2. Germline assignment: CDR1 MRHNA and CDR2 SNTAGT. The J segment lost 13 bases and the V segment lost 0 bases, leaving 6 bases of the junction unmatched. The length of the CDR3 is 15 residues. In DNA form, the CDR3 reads TGTGCCAGCAGTGACTCGACTAGCGGGGGGTTTCTTCAGTTCTTC. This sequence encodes CASSDSTSGGFLQFF.

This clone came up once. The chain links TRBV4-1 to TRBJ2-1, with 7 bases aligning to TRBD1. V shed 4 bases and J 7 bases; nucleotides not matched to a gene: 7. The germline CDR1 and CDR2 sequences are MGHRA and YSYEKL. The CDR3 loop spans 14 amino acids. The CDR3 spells CASSRKGGQNEQFF. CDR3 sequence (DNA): TGCGCCAGCAGCCGAAAAGGGGGCCAGAATGAGCAGTTCTTC.

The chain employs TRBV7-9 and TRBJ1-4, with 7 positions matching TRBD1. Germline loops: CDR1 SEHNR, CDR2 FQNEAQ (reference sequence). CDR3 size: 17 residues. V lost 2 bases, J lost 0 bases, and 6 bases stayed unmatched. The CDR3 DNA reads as TGTGCCAGCAGCTTACCGAGGGACAGCTCAACTAATGAAAAACTGTTTTTT. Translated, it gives CASSLPRDSSTNEKLFF.

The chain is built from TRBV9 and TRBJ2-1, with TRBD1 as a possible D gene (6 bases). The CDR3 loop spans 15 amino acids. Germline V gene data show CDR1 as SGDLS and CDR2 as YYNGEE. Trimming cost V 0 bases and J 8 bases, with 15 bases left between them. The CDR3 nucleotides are TGTGCCAGCAGCGTAGAGGTTAGGGGGACCCATGAGCAGTTCTTC. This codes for CASSVEVRGTHEQFF.

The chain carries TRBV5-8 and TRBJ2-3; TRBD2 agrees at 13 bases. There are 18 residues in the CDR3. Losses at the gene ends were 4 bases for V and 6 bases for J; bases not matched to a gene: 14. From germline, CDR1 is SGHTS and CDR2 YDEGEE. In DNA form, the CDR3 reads TGTGCCAGCAGCCAAGGACTAGCGGGGGAACCCGGGGTGGATACGCAGTATTTT. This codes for CASSQGLAGEPGVDTQYF.

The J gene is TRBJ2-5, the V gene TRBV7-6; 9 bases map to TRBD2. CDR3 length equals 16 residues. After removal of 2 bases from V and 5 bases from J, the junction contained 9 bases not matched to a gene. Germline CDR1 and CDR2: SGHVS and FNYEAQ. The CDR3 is CASSLSGGGAGETQYF. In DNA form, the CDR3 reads TGTGCCAGCAGCTTAAGTGGCGGGGGGGCTGGCGAGACCCAGTACTTC.

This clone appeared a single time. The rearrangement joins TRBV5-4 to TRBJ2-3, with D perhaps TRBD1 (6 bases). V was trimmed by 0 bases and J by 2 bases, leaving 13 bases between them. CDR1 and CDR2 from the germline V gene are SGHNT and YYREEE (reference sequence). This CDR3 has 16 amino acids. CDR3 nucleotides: TGTGCCAGCAGCTTGGGGGCAGGGGTCATCACAGATACGCAGTATTTT. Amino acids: CASSLGAGVITDTQYF.

The CDR3 loop is CASSLSGRGYTSQETQYF. In nucleotides, the CDR3 is TGTGCCAGCAGCTTAAGCGGGCGGGGGTATACCTCACAAGAGACCCAGTACTTC. This chain links TRBV7-3 with TRBJ2-5, with TRBD2 matching 7 bases. Germline-derived CDR1 and CDR2 are SGHTA and FQGTGA. V lost 1 base and J lost 2; bases outside the gene matches: 13. The CDR3 length is 18 residues.

CDR3 DNA: TGTGCCAGCGGGGATACGGGCGGGGTTTCCTACAATGAGCAGTTCTTC. It is translated as CASGDTGGVSYNEQFF. V usage is TRBV7-9 and J usage is TRBJ2-1; maybe TRBD2 (6 bases). The CDR3 runs 16 residues. The V gene lost 8 bases and the J gene lost 1 base, with 18 bases spanning the gap. CDR1 and CDR2 from the germline V gene are SEHNR and FQNEAQ (reference sequence).